Listed below are T cell receptor beta chains from one sample, sequenced in a study of regulatory T cells in long-lasting Graves disease. TCRdb re-called the multiplex PCR reads with MiXCR, one entry per CDR3 protein. The table records around 450,000 distinct CDR3 sequences, about 15% of them present only once. Separately, the same data were catalogued under a study of T cells in Graves' hyperthyroidism and ophthalmopathy.

Sequenced here: peripheral blood mononuclear cells (PBMCs), sampled at new diagnosis, from a patient treated with antithyroid drugs. The receptors were gathered from a woman aged 30 to 39 with Graves disease. CDR3s include the opening cysteine and the closing phenylalanine or tryptophan. D genes are given only for firm matches. Clone size is not always given. Where it is, it says once, few, many or a class for expanded clones.

D	J	size	V	CDR3	DNA
-	TRBJ1-4	-	TRBV11-2	CASTPVSGTPKKLFF	TGTGCCAGCACCCCGGTGTCCGGGACTCCGAAAAAACTGTTTTTT
-	TRBJ1-2	many	TRBV3-1	CASGLGSGYGYTF	TGTGCCAGCGGTCTTGGGTCCGGCTATGGCTACACCTTC
TRBD2	TRBJ2-3	many	TRBV7-9	CASSALAAPTDTQYF	TGTGCCAGCAGCGCCCTAGCGGCCCCCACAGATACGCAGTATTTT
-	TRBJ2-1	-	TRBV30	CAWSDAGSSYNEQFF	TGTGCCTGGAGTGATGCGGGCAGCTCCTACAATGAGCAGTTCTTC
-	TRBJ1-2	-	TRBV20-1	CSARANRALNYGYTF	TGCAGTGCTAGAGCGAACAGGGCCCTTAACTATGGCTACACCTTC
TRBD2	TRBJ2-3	many	TRBV28	CASSSGLQRTDTQYF	TGTGCCAGCAGTTCGGGACTACAGCGCACAGATACGCAGTATTTT
-	TRBJ2-1	many	TRBV27	CASSLAGISPYNEQFF	TGTGCCAGCAGTTTAGCTGGGATTAGCCCCTACAATGAGCAGTTCTTC
-	TRBJ2-7	many	TRBV5-1	CASSFAEWDYEQYF	TGCGCCAGCAGCTTCGCCGAGTGGGACTACGAGCAGTACTTC
-	TRBJ2-3	many	TRBV18	CASSPRGLATDTQYF	TGTGCCAGCTCACCAAGGGGACTGGCCACAGATACGCAGTATTTT
-	TRBJ2-1	many	TRBV28	CASTEGSSYNEQFF	TGTGCCAGCACCGAGGGTAGCTCCTACAATGAGCAGTTCTTC
TRBD1	TRBJ2-7	many	TRBV12-3/TRBV12-4	CASSVTRTGTYEQYF	TGTGCCAGCAGCGTAACCCGGACAGGAACCTACGAGCAGTACTTC
-	TRBJ1-2	few	TRBV3-1	CASSRQASYGYTF	TGTGCCAGCAGCCGCCAGGCAAGCTATGGCTACACCTTC
TRBD1	TRBJ2-1	-	TRBV27	CASTQGTGGLHEQFF	TGTGCCAGCACCCAGGGGACAGGGGGCCTACATGAGCAGTTCTTC
-	TRBJ2-7	many	TRBV20-1	CSARKSIGLLYEQYF	TGCAGTGCTAGGAAGTCGATTGGACTTTTATACGAGCAGTACTTC
-	TRBJ1-1	-	TRBV5-6	CASSSPSLLGTEAFF	TGTGCCAGCAGCTCTCCCTCCCTGTTGGGCACTGAAGCTTTCTTT
-	TRBJ2-5	many	TRBV20-1	CSANPRTENQETQYF	TGCAGTGCTAACCCTAGGACAGAGAACCAAGAGACCCAGTACTTC
TRBD2	TRBJ2-3	few	TRBV6-2/TRBV6-3	CASSSSSGRVTDTQYF	TGTGCCAGCAGTTCCTCGAGCGGGAGGGTCACAGATACGCAGTATTTT
-	TRBJ2-4	-	TRBV4-1	CASSQGHGGSKNIQYF	TGCGCCAGCAGCCAAGGTCACGGAGGCTCCAAAAACATTCAGTACTTC
TRBD2	TRBJ2-7	many	TRBV20-1	CSARGTNDEQYF	TGCAGTGCTCGAGGGACTAATGACGAGCAGTACTTC
TRBD2	TRBJ2-3	many	TRBV7-9	CASSLRLAGAADTQYF	TGTGCCAGCAGCCTCAGACTAGCGGGAGCAGCAGATACGCAGTATTTT
-	TRBJ2-5	few	TRBV6-2/TRBV6-3	CAFTGTGETQYF	TGTGCCTTTACAGGGACGGGGGAGACCCAGTACTTC
-	TRBJ2-3	many	TRBV28	CASSLAGASTDTQYF	TGTGCCAGCAGTTTGGCAGGGGCTAGCACAGATACGCAGTATTTT
TRBD2	TRBJ2-3	many	TRBV7-6	CASSLRLAGAGDTQYF	TGTGCCAGCAGCCTAAGACTAGCGGGAGCGGGAGATACGCAGTATTTT
-	TRBJ2-1	few	TRBV7-6	CASSLRPGGGEQFF	TGTGCCAGCAGCTTACGACCAGGCGGGGGCGAGCAGTTCTTC
-	TRBJ1-4	-	TRBV7-2	CASSLAGAGNEKLFF	TGTGCCAGCAGCTTAGCCGGGGCAGGCAATGAAAAACTGTTTTTT
-	TRBJ2-6	-	TRBV30	CAWKGVRGANVLTF	TGTGCCTGGAAGGGCGTAAGGGGGGCCAACGTCCTGACTTTC
TRBD1	TRBJ2-1	-	TRBV12-5	CASERGTGGYNEQFF	TGTGCTAGTGAGCGTGGGACAGGGGGCTACAATGAGCAGTTCTTC
TRBD2	TRBJ2-1	-	TRBV4-1	CASSLTGPRREGYNEQFF	TGCGCCAGCAGCCTTACCGGACCCCGACGGGAGGGATACAATGAGCAGTTCTTC
-	TRBJ2-1	few	TRBV20-1	CSARDRRGQSSYNEQFF	TGCAGTGCTAGAGATCGGCGGGGACAGAGCTCCTACAATGAGCAGTTCTTC
-	TRBJ2-2	many	TRBV29-1	CSVEGLTGELFF	TGCAGCGTTGAGGGTCTCACCGGGGAGCTGTTTTTT
TRBD1	TRBJ1-2	many	TRBV30	CAWSDLRQGVNGYTF	TGTGCCTGGAGTGACCTCCGACAGGGAGTTAATGGCTACACCTTC
-	TRBJ1-2	many	TRBV27	CASSLSARGDGYTF	TGTGCCAGCAGTTTATCGGCCAGGGGAGATGGCTACACCTTC
-	TRBJ2-3	many	TRBV20-1	CSARDVVGYTDTQYF	TGCAGTGCTAGAGATGTTGTCGGTTACACAGATACGCAGTATTTT
-	TRBJ1-3	-	TRBV20-1	CSATPYRSSGNTIYF	TGCAGTGCGACCCCGTACCGAAGCTCTGGAAACACCATATATTTT
TRBD1	TRBJ2-7	many	TRBV7-9	CASSLGSRGTYEQYF	TGTGCCAGCAGCTTAGGAAGCAGGGGGACCTACGAGCAGTACTTC
-	TRBJ2-7	many	TRBV24-1	CATSDRDPYEQYF	TGTGCCACCAGTGACAGGGACCCCTACGAGCAGTACTTC
-	TRBJ1-1	many	TRBV5-1	CASSLGGAGGAFF	TGTGCCAGCAGCTTGGGAGGTGCCGGGGGAGCTTTCTTT
-	TRBJ2-5	many	TRBV12-3/TRBV12-4	CASTLPSGETQYF	TGTGCCAGCACTCTACCTTCCGGAGAGACCCAGTACTTC
TRBD1	TRBJ2-7	many	TRBV24-1	CATSDSGQGSVYEQYF	TGTGCCACCAGTGACTCGGGACAGGGTTCGGTATACGAGCAGTACTTC
-	TRBJ2-7	many	TRBV6-1	CASRDEGEQYF	TGTGCCAGCAGGGACGAGGGGGAGCAGTACTTC
-	TRBJ2-2	many	TRBV7-8	CASSLIEGMNTGELFF	TGTGCCAGCAGCTTAATTGAAGGAATGAACACCGGGGAGCTGTTTTTT
TRBD2	TRBJ2-7	many	TRBV2	CASSDGLAGVLYEQYF	TGTGCCAGCAGTGATGGACTAGCGGGAGTCTTGTACGAGCAGTACTTC
-	TRBJ1-1	few	TRBV7-3	CASSYSIETEAFF	TGTGCCAGCAGTTACAGTATTGAGACTGAAGCTTTCTTT
TRBD1	TRBJ2-7	many	TRBV6-2/TRBV6-3	CASSATTAGGGEQYF	TGTGCCAGCAGTGCGACAACCGCAGGGGGTGGGGAGCAGTACTTC
-	TRBJ2-1	many	TRBV11-2	CASSLDPQGFDEQFF	TGTGCCAGCAGCTTAGACCCCCAGGGATTTGATGAGCAGTTCTTC
-	TRBJ2-4	many	TRBV7-8	CASSPGLEAVKNIQYF	TGTGCCAGCAGCCCCGGACTGGAGGCGGTCAAAAACATTCAGTACTTC
TRBD2	TRBJ2-7	many	TRBV20-1	CSARELAGGPTEQYF	TGCAGTGCTAGAGAACTAGCGGGAGGGCCCACCGAGCAGTACTTC
-	TRBJ2-1	-	TRBV7-3	CASSPRWNSYNEQFF	TGTGCCAGCAGCCCCCGGTGGAACTCCTACAATGAGCAGTTCTTC
TRBD1	TRBJ1-2	-	TRBV7-9	CATTPPQGSNYGYTF	TGTGCCACCACCCCTCCACAGGGGTCAAACTATGGCTACACCTTC
TRBD2	TRBJ2-2	few	TRBV18	CASSAGTSGTGELFF	TGTGCCAGCTCAGCCGGGACTAGCGGCACCGGGGAGCTGTTTTTT
TRBD2	TRBJ2-1	-	TRBV9	CASSMGRGNEQFF	TGTGCCAGCAGCATGGGGAGGGGCAATGAGCAGTTCTTC
-	TRBJ2-1	few	TRBV25-1	CASSEYPTANEQFF	TGTGCCAGCAGTGAATACCCGACAGCAAATGAGCAGTTCTTC
-	TRBJ2-3	many	TRBV28	CASSAPGTQYF	TGTGCCAGCAGTGCCCCTGGCACGCAGTATTTT
-	TRBJ1-6	many	TRBV5-1	CASSEGRLESPLHF	TGCGCCAGCAGCGAGGGACGGTTGGAGTCACCCCTCCACTTT
TRBD2	TRBJ2-7	-	TRBV6-1	CASSEARTSGSSYEQYF	TGTGCCAGCAGTGAAGCGAGGACTAGCGGGAGCTCCTACGAGCAGTACTTC